This T cell receptor beta chain derives from a study of blood T cell repertoires in COVID-19. Study-wide context: Samples of COVID-19 (acute and convalescent) were obtained from the United States, Italy and Spain. T cells, B-cell-depleted T cells, or PBMCs supplied cDNA or gDNA.

The CDR3 is 12 amino acids. After removal of 7 bases from V and 5 bases from J, the junction contained 4 bases not matched to a gene. This clone was found a few times. Profiled with immunoSEQ multiplex PCR; TCRdb holds only in-frame clones, not every one. In the table there are roughly 180,000 clones, approximately 79% of which are singletons. The receptor comes from a man aged 60-69 years with active or convalescent COVID-19. The chain uses TRBV12-3 or TRBV12-4 and TRBJ2-7, with 8 bases aligning to TRBD1. Material for sequencing was peripheral blood. The CDR3 region has the DNA TGTGCCAGCAATCCGACAGGGGACGAGCAGTACTTC. Translated, it gives CASNPTGDEQYF.